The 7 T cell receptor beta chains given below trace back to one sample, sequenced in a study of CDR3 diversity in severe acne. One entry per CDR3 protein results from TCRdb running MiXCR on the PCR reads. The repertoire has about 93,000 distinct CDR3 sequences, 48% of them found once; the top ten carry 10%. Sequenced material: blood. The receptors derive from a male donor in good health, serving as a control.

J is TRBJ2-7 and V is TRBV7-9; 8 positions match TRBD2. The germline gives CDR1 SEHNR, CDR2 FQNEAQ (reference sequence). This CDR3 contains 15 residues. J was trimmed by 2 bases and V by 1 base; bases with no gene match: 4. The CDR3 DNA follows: TGTGCCAGCAGCTTAGAGTCGGGGGGGCCCTACGAGCAGTACTTC. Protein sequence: CASSLESGGPYEQYF.

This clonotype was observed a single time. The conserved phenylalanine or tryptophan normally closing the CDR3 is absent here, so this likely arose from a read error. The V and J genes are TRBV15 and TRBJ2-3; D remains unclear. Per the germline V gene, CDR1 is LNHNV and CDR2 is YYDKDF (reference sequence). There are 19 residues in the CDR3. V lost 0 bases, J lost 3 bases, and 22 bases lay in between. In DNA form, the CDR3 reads TGTGCCACCAGCAGAGATCTATCGTCCGGAGAGGCTATTACAGATACGCAGTATCTT. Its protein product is CATSRDLSSGEAITDTQYL.

The CDR3 nucleotides are TGTGCCACCAGCCAGCGGGGGGGGGGGGTGGGGACCCAGTACTTC. Amino acid sequence: CATSQRGGGVGTQYF. The J gene is TRBJ2-5, the V gene TRBV15, with TRBD2 matching over 10 bases. J lost 7 bases, V lost 5 bases, and 10 bases had no gene match. The CDR3 extends over 15 amino acids. Germline values: CDR1 LNHNV, CDR2 YYDKDF (reference sequence).

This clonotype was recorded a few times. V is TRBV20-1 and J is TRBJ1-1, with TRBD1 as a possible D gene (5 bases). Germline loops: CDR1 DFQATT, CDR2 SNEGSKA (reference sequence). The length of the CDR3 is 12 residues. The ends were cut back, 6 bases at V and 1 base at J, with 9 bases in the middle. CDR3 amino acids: CSARGQNTEAFF. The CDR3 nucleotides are TGCAGTGCCCGAGGACAGAACACTGAAGCTTTCTTT.

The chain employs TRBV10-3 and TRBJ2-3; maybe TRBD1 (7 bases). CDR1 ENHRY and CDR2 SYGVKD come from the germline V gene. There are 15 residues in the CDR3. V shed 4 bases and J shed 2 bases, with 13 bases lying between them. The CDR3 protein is CAISAGGGTTDTQYF. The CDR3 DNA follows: TGTGCCATCAGTGCCGGAGGGGGCACCACAGATACGCAGTATTTT.

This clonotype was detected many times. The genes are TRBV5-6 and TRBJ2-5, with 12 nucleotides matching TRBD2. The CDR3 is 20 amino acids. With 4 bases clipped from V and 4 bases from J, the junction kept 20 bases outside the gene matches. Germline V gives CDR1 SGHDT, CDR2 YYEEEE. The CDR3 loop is CASSLNLIGLAGGPGETQYF. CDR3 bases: TGTGCCAGCAGCCTAAACCTTATTGGGCTAGCGGGGGGGCCGGGAGAGACCCAGTACTTC.

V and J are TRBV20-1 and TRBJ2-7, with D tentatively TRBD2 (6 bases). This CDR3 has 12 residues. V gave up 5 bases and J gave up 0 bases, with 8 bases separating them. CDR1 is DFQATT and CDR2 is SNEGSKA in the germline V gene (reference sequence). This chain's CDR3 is CSARDFSYEQYF. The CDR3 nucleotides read TGCAGTGCTCGGGACTTCTCCTACGAGCAGTACTTC.